This T cell receptor beta chain was captured by sequencing in a study of control samples from healthy donors and cancer patients. Produced via immunoSEQ multiplex PCR; TCRdb's table is partial and in-frame only. The table shows around 100,000 clones, with less than 90% occurring only once. This CDR3 has 14 residues. CDR1 is MNHEY, CDR2 SVGAGI, per germline. Trimming took 0 bases from V and 4 from J, leaving 9 bases between them. Sample: blood. V is TRBV6-5 and J is TRBJ1-1; perhaps TRBD1 as D (5 bases). The clonotype was recovered from a woman in her 70s in good health. CDR3: CASSYSFRATEAFF. The DNA of the CDR3 is TGTGCCAGCAGTTACTCTTTCAGGGCCACTGAAGCTTTCTTT.